The clone carrying this TCR beta chain was seen once. This sample stems from a study of blood T cell repertoires in COVID-19. Study-wide context: Collection of acute and convalescent COVID-19 samples took place in the United States, Italy and Spain.

Original processing notes: By means of reference gene primer amplification, nucleated cell counts were estimated. Sequenced by immunoSEQ multiplex PCR; TCRdb stores in-frame clones only, minus some. From that table come the V and J calls and clone size; the DNA was used to work out D and trimming. The sample holds about 160,000 clones, 70% to 85% seen once. Patients at the Seattle site were enrolled during active infection and followed longitudinally. Germline V lookup: CDR1 MDHEN, CDR2 SYDVKM. The CDR3 covers 15 residues. V was pared by 6 bases and J by 0 bases, with 12 bases between. The source is a woman in her thirties or forties with COVID-19, enrolled during active disease. This chain connects TRBV28 to TRBJ1-5; D is undetermined. The specimen sequenced was peripheral blood. CDR3 sequence (DNA): TGTGCCAGCAGACCTGGCGGCCCTAGCAATCAGCCCCAGCATTTT. This codes for CASRPGGPSNQPQHF.